Each of the 5 T cell receptor beta chains below was sequenced from the same sample in a study of blood T cell repertoires in COVID-19. Assay: immunoSEQ multiplex PCR; the TCRdb copy retains only in-frame clones and omits some. This sample has about 59,000 clones, with roughly 90% found just once. Sequencing used peripheral blood. These receptors were obtained from a man older than 75 in a cohort sampled during active COVID-19.

The chain links TRBV7-2 to TRBJ2-7; D perhaps matches TRBD2 (5 bases). The CDR3 runs 14 residues. CDR1 SGHTA and CDR2 FQGNSA come from the germline V gene. V was clipped by 3 bases and J by 5 bases, with 14 bases between them. CDR3 nucleotide sequence: TGTGCCAGCAGCTTTTTGTTTGGAGGCCACGAGCAGTACTTC. Translated, it gives CASSFLFGGHEQYF.

The chain carries TRBV10-3 and TRBJ2-1; 16 bases match TRBD2. With 5 bases clipped from V and 5 bases from J, the junction kept 3 bases outside the gene matches. Germline V gives CDR1 ENHRY, CDR2 SYGVKD. This CDR3 is built from 16 residues. CDR3 DNA sequence: TGTGCCATCAGTATGGGACTAGCGGGGGGGGACAATGAGCAGTTCTTC. Translation: CAISMGLAGGDNEQFF.

This clone was seen just once. In nucleotides, the CDR3 is TGCGCCAGCAGTGAGTCTGGCAGGGGGCTGTACAATGAGCAGTTCTTC. Residues: CASSESGRGLYNEQFF. This chain links TRBV10-2 with TRBJ2-1; 8 nucleotides align to TRBD1. This CDR3 spans 16 amino acids. Trimming took 0 bases from V and 4 from J; bases not matched to a gene: 5. Germline V lookup: CDR1 WSHSY, CDR2 SAAADI.

This chain's CDR3 is CASSLSNGGGKDTQYF. CDR3 DNA sequence: TGTGCCAGCAGCTTAAGTAATGGCGGGGGGAAAGATACGCAGTATTTT. The V and J genes are TRBV7-9 and TRBJ2-3; 8 nucleotides line up with TRBD2. This CDR3 has 16 amino acids. Germline CDR1 SEHNR, CDR2 FQNEAQ (reference sequence). V lost 2 bases to trimming and J lost 5 bases; unmatched junction nucleotides: 9.

V is TRBV2 and J is TRBJ1-1, with TRBD1 matching over 8 bases. CDR1 SNHLY and CDR2 FYNNEI come from the germline V gene. The CDR3 is 18 residues long. V gave up 3 bases and J gave up 1 base; unmatched junction bases: 13. The CDR3 region is CASSELETGELPNTEAFF. In nucleotides, the CDR3 is TGTGCCAGCAGTGAGTTAGAGACAGGGGAGTTGCCGAACACTGAAGCTTTCTTT.